This TCR beta chain was sequenced during a study of T cell responses to AZD1222 COVID-19 vaccine. This clone was detected once. Sequenced by immunoSEQ multiplex PCR; TCRdb stores in-frame clones only, minus some. The table shows approximately 140,000 clones, with approximately 90% occurring only once. The sequence was collected from an adult who received the AZD1222 COVID-19 vaccine. The source material was peripheral blood, sampled 28 days after the second AZD1222 dose.

The CDR3 sequence: CASSIPSGMGDIQYF. Here the CDR3 DNA reads TGTGCCAGTAGTATCCCTAGCGGGATGGGAGACATTCAGTACTTC. The chain is built from TRBV19 and TRBJ2-4; TRBD2 matches 9 bases. V gave up 3 bases and J gave up 8 bases; unmatched junction bases: 8. CDR3 length equals 15 residues. Germline V lookup: CDR1 LNHDA, CDR2 SQIVND (reference sequence). Complete variable domain (other parts from reference TRBV19 and TRBJ2-4): DGGITQSPKYLFRKEGQNVTLSCEQNLNHDAMYWYRQDPGQGLRLIYYSQIVNDFQKGDIAEGYSVSREKKESFPLTVTSAQKNPTAFYLCASSIPSGMGDIQYFGAGTRLSVL.